Listed here are 27 T cell receptor beta chains from one sample, sequenced in a study of T cell responses to AZD1222 COVID-19 vaccine. The repertoire was sequenced with immunoSEQ multiplex PCR; TCRdb's copy has only in-frame clones and lacks some. The sample has about 130,000 clones, roughly 90% seen once. This specimen was peripheral blood, taken on day 0 of AZD1222 vaccination. These receptors were collected from an adult in good health.

The chain couples TRBV19 to TRBJ1-6, with D tentatively TRBD1 (6 bases). The CDR3 loop spans 16 amino acids. The V gene's germline CDR1 is LNHDA and CDR2 SQIVND (reference sequence). V dropped 3 bases and J dropped 0 bases, with 9 bases sitting between them. The CDR3, as DNA: TGTGCCAGTAGTATCCACAGGGCCTCCTATAATTCACCCCTCCACTTT. It encodes CASSIHRASYNSPLHF.

This rearrangement joins TRBV10-2 to TRBJ1-2; D unclear. Trimming took off 2 bases at V and 1 base at J, with 11 bases between the two ends. This CDR3 contains 15 residues. Looked up from germline, CDR1 is WSHSY and CDR2 is SAAADI. The CDR3 sequence: CASSEGKVLNYGYTF. CDR3 sequence (DNA): TGCGCCAGCAGTGAGGGGAAAGTCCTTAACTATGGCTACACCTTC.

The gene calls are TRBV27 and TRBJ2-7, with D hard to call. The ends were cut back, 3 bases at V and 1 base at J, with 10 bases in the middle. The CDR3 has 14 residues. Germline V gene lookup returns CDR1 MNHEY and CDR2 SMNVEV (reference sequence). CDR3 coding DNA: TGTGCCAGCAGTTTGGGTCCGACGTCCTACGAGCAGTACTTC. This gives the protein CASSLGPTSYEQYF.

The chain combines TRBV5-8 with TRBJ2-3; TRBD2 matches 11 bases. After removal of 3 bases from V and 4 bases from J, the junction contained 1 base not matched to a gene. The CDR3 spans 14 residues. Germline V gene data show CDR1 as SGHTS and CDR2 as YDEGEE. The CDR3 loop is CASSSGLAADTQYF. The CDR3, as DNA: TGTGCCAGCAGCTCGGGACTAGCGGCAGATACGCAGTATTTT.

This clone was seen a few times. The chain recombines TRBV24-1 with TRBJ1-5; D unresolved. The V end was cut by 2 bases, the J end by 5 bases, with 9 bases between. CDR3 size: 14 residues. Germline V gene data show CDR1 as KGHDR and CDR2 as SFDVKD. The CDR3 bases are TGTGCCACCAGTGATTCGCACAGCTATCAGCCCCAGCATTTT. Amino acids: CATSDSHSYQPQHF.

A single count supports this clone. V gene TRBV4-3 combines with J gene TRBJ2-1, with D possibly being TRBD1 (6 bases). This CDR3 region has 17 residues. V lost 0 bases, J lost 2 bases, and 14 bases lay in between. Germline-derived CDR1 and CDR2 are LGHNA and YSLEER. The CDR3 DNA reads TGCGCCAGCAGCCAAGATTGGCGGACAGATACCTACAATGAGCAGTTCTTC. This encodes CASSQDWRTDTYNEQFF.

CDR3 loop: CASSFHRGRGVNTEAFF. In DNA, the CDR3 is TGTGCCAGCAGCTTCCACAGGGGGCGGGGTGTGAACACTGAAGCTTTCTTT. V is TRBV5-4 and J is TRBJ1-1, with 9 nucleotides matching TRBD1. CDR1 and CDR2 (germline): SGHNT, YYREEE (reference sequence). This CDR3 contains 17 residues. The V and J ends lost 2 bases and 0 bases, in that order; junction bases with no gene match: 8. Full variable domain (remainder filled in from reference TRBV5-4 and TRBJ1-1): ETGVTQSPTHLIKTRGQQVTLRCSSQSGHNTVSWYQQALGQGPQFIFQYYREEENGRGNFPPRFSGLQFPNYSSELNVNALELDDSALYLCASSFHRGRGVNTEAFFGQGTRLTVV.

This clone appeared a single time. V gene TRBV5-1 combines with J gene TRBJ1-1; no definite D call. Germline CDR1 is SGHRS and CDR2 is YFSETQ. Trimming stripped 1 base from V and 5 bases from J, with 12 bases between. This CDR3 has 14 residues. CDR3 region: CASSLRGVETEAFF. The CDR3 bases are TGCGCCAGCAGCTTGCGAGGAGTAGAGACTGAAGCTTTCTTT.

This clone was recorded only once. The J gene is TRBJ1-1, the V gene TRBV28, with D unclear. The V end lost 2 bases, the J end lost 1 base, and 17 bases lay between the germline ends. CDR1 MDHEN and CDR2 SYDVKM come from the germline V gene. The CDR3 has 17 residues. The CDR3 is CASSLRAREEWNTEAFF. DNA of the CDR3: TGTGCCAGCAGTTTAAGGGCCCGGGAGGAGTGGAACACTGAAGCTTTCTTT.

CDR3 nucleotide sequence: TGTGCCAGCAGCCCCCAGGGGACTAGCAATCAGCCCCAGCATTTT. This sequence encodes CASSPQGTSNQPQHF. The genes are TRBV6-2 or TRBV6-3 and TRBJ1-5, with a tentative D call TRBD1 (6 bases). Trimming pared 6 bases from V and 0 bases from J, leaving 12 bases between. The germline gives CDR1 MNHEY, CDR2 SVGEGT. The CDR3 extends over 15 amino acids.

This clone turned up a few times. The rearrangement joins TRBV6-5 to TRBJ2-1; D unresolved. CDR3 size: 15 residues. Germline lookup yields CDR1 MNHEY and CDR2 SVGAGI. V was clipped by 4 bases and J by 8 bases, with 18 bases between them. The CDR3 DNA is TGTGCCAGCAGTTCCCTATTTGGGGTGTTCGATGAGCAGTTCTTC. It encodes CASSSLFGVFDEQFF.

The CDR3 DNA reads as TGTGCCAGCAGTCCACGTTCTCTTCTCGCCAGGGGGGTACGAACTAATGAAAAACTGTTTTTT. It translates to CASSPRSLLARGVRTNEKLFF. The chain is built from TRBV6-6 and TRBJ1-4; TRBD1 matches 7 bases. V gave up 5 bases and J gave up 1 base; unmatched junction bases: 22. The CDR3 length is 21 residues. Looked up from germline, CDR1 is MNHNY and CDR2 is SVGAGI (reference sequence).

The rearrangement joins TRBV7-3 to TRBJ2-1; 8 bases are shared with TRBD2. The germline gives CDR1 SGHTA, CDR2 FQGTGA. The CDR3 is 14 residues long. With 6 bases clipped from V and 5 bases from J, the junction kept 6 bases outside the gene matches. The CDR3 protein is CASRMLAGNNEQFF. The CDR3, as DNA: TGTGCCAGCAGAATGTTAGCGGGGAACAATGAGCAGTTCTTC.

In DNA, the CDR3 is TGTGCCTCCGGGGGACGGGTCCGGGACGAGCAGTACTTC. It codes for CASGGRVRDEQYF. The chain carries TRBV28 and TRBJ2-7, with a possible D match to TRBD2 (6 bases). The CDR3 is 13 residues long. Germline assignment: CDR1 MDHEN and CDR2 SYDVKM. The V and J ends lost 11 bases and 5 bases respectively, with 19 bases between them.

The chain has TRBV20-1 and TRBJ2-7; D tentatively fits TRBD1 or TRBD2 (8 bases each). V lost 3 bases to trimming and J lost 3 bases, with 36 bases between them. This CDR3 has 21 residues. The germline gives CDR1 DFQATT, CDR2 SNEGSKA (reference sequence). The CDR3 loop is CSASPPPQGALAGVSLYEQYF. The CDR3 DNA sequence: TGCAGTGCTAGTCCCCCTCCCCAGGGGGCTCTAGCGGGCGTCTCCCTCTACGAGCAGTACTTC.

The V and J genes are TRBV2 and TRBJ1-1; D unclear. Germline V gene lookup returns CDR1 SNHLY and CDR2 FYNNEI. V was trimmed by 6 bases and J by 10 bases, leaving 21 bases between them. The CDR3 spans 14 residues. The DNA of the CDR3 is TGTGCCAGCAGCCATAAAGGGTACAAGGTGAGAGCTTTCTTT. It codes for CASSHKGYKVRAFF.

This clone was counted a single time. The chain recombines TRBV9 with TRBJ2-3; 12 bases match TRBD2. Losses at the gene ends were 0 bases for V and 2 bases for J; bases not matched to a gene: 4. CDR3 length: 17 amino acids. The germline V gene has CDR1 SGDLS and CDR2 YYNGEE. CDR3 DNA: TGTGCCAGCAGCGTAGCACTAGCGGGAGGAAACACAGATACGCAGTATTTT. It yields the protein CASSVALAGGNTDTQYF. The full variable domain, completed using reference TRBV9 and TRBJ2-3, is DSGVTQTPKHLITATGQRVTLRCSPRSGDLSVYWYQQSLDQGLQFLIQYYNGEERAKGNILERFSAQQFPDLHSELNLSSLELGDSALYFCASSVALAGGNTDTQYFGPGTRLTVL.

The chain uses TRBV23-1 and TRBJ2-7; 7 bases are a match to TRBD2. TRBV23-1 is flagged as an ORF with uncertain function. This CDR3 is 14 amino acids long. The V gene end was trimmed by 11 bases and the J gene end by 4 bases; junction bases not matched to a gene: 14. The CDR3 DNA sequence: TGCGCCGTAGAATTGGGGCCGGGGGGTTACGAGCAGTACTTC. Amino acids: CAVELGPGGYEQYF.

CDR3 sequence: CASTYQTGSNTEAFF. The CDR3 region has the DNA TGTGCCAGTACCTACCAGACAGGATCGAACACTGAAGCTTTCTTT. The chain is built from TRBV19 and TRBJ1-1, with D possibly TRBD1 on 6 matching bases. Trimming took off 7 bases at V and 1 base at J, with 16 bases between the two ends. Germline V CDR1 and CDR2: LNHDA, SQIVND (reference sequence). There are 15 residues in the CDR3.

The chain employs TRBV3-1 (or the pseudogene TRBV3-2) and TRBJ2-1, with 7 bases fitting TRBD1. Trimming at V came to 1 base and at J to 8 bases, leaving 8 bases not matched to a gene. CDR3 length: 15 residues. Germline V CDR1 and CDR2: LGHDT, YNNKEL (reference sequence). The CDR3 DNA reads as TGTGCCAGCAGCCAAGGGGCAGGGGGTTGGGATGAGCAGTTCTTC. It codes for CASSQGAGGWDEQFF.

This rearrangement joins TRBV2 to TRBJ2-7; 10 bases fit TRBD1. The ends lost 6 bases at V and 2 bases at J; junction bases unmatched: 13. The CDR3 is 17 amino acids. Germline loops: CDR1 SNHLY, CDR2 FYNNEI. The CDR3 DNA follows: TGTGCCAGCAGCGGTTGGACCTGGGACAGGGGTCCCTACGAGCAGTACTTC. Protein product: CASSGWTWDRGPYEQYF.

The chain joins TRBV9 to TRBJ2-7, with 10 nucleotides matching TRBD2. The CDR3 loop spans 15 amino acids. CDR1 and CDR2 from the germline V gene are SGDLS and YYNGEE. After removal of 6 bases from V and 7 bases from J, the junction contained 13 bases not matched to a gene. The CDR3 nucleotides read TGTGCCAGCACCCCTGGGCTAGCGGGAGAAGATGAGCAGTACTTC. It specifies CASTPGLAGEDEQYF. Supplemented by reference TRBV9 and TRBJ2-7, the full variable domain reads DSGVTQTPKHLITATGQRVTLRCSPRSGDLSVYWYQQSLDQGLQFLIQYYNGEERAKGNILERFSAQQFPDLHSELNLSSLELGDSALYFCASTPGLAGEDEQYFGPGTRLTVT.

The chain carries TRBV18 and TRBJ2-7, with D perhaps TRBD2 (6 bases). The CDR3 spans 14 residues. CDR1 is KGHSH, CDR2 LQKENI, per germline. With 3 bases removed from V and 6 bases from J, the gap between germline ends came to 15 bases. The CDR3 DNA follows: TGTGCCAGCTCACCGGGACTCGTTGTGGGCGAGCAGTACTTC. Protein product: CASSPGLVVGEQYF.

This chain links TRBV29-1 with TRBJ2-7, with TRBD1 as a possible D gene (5 bases). Trimming left V 4 bases short and J 5 bases short, with 12 bases between. The length of the CDR3 is 12 residues. The germline gives CDR1 SQVTM, CDR2 ANQGSEA. CDR3 coding DNA: TGCAGCGTTGGTAAGGGGTCGGACGAGCAGTACTTC. Its protein is CSVGKGSDEQYF.

This clone occurred a few times. The gene calls are TRBV5-4 and TRBJ1-1; TRBD1 aligns across 8 bases. CDR3 length equals 15 residues. V was clipped by 6 bases and J by 0 bases; unmatched bases: 7. Germline assignment: CDR1 SGHNT and CDR2 YYREEE (reference sequence). The CDR3 protein is CASNRQGALNTEAFF. The CDR3 DNA reads TGTGCCAGCAACCGGCAGGGGGCCTTGAACACTGAAGCTTTCTTT.

The V call is TRBV21-1, the J call TRBJ1-5; the table's D call, TRBD1, was not checked against the DNA. TRBV21-1 is given as a pseudogene. The CDR3 is 17 amino acids. CDR3 loop: CASSPGSIQGNNQPQHF. In DNA, the CDR3 is TGTGCCAGCAGCCCTGGATCGATACAGGGTAACAATCAGCCCCAGCATTTT.

The CDR3 DNA is TGTGCCAGCAGTCTATCGGGGACAGCCTATGGCTACACCTTC. Its translation is CASSLSGTAYGYTF. The V and J genes are TRBV6-2 or TRBV6-3 and TRBJ1-2; TRBD1 matches 7 bases. Per germline, CDR1 MNHEY and CDR2 SVGEGT. V trimming: 5 bases; J trimming: 4 bases; junction bases outside the gene matches: 7. The CDR3 is 14 amino acids.